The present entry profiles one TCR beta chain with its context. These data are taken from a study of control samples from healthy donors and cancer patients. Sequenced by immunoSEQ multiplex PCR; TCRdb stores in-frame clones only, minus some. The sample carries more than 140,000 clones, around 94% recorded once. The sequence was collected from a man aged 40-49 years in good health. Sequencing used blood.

The CDR3 DNA reads as TGTGCCAGCAGCTTGGCACTCACGACAGGGGTGAATGAAAAACTGTTTTTT. This gives the protein CASSLALTTGVNEKLFF. The chain uses TRBV5-6 and TRBJ1-4, with 8 bases matching TRBD1. Looked up from germline, CDR1 is SGHDT and CDR2 is YYEEEE. The CDR3 is 17 amino acids. With V trimmed by 0 bases and J by 5 bases, 9 bases remained unmatched.